This T cell receptor beta chain appears in the sequencing data of a study of T cell responses to AZD1222 COVID-19 vaccine. CDR1 is LNHNV and CDR2 is YYDKDF in the germline V gene (reference sequence). This CDR3 spans 14 amino acids. Trimming removed 1 base at V and 4 bases at J, with 10 bases between. Sequencing used immunoSEQ multiplex PCR; TCRdb keeps in-frame clones, though not all of them. The sample includes some 150,000 clones, over 75% seen only once; the top ten take around 3.6%. The V gene is TRBV15, the J gene TRBJ1-1; tentatively, D is TRBD1 (6 bases). This clonotype originated in an adult in good health. This sample comprised peripheral blood, obtained on day 0 of AZD1222 vaccination. The CDR3 nucleotides are TGTGCCACCAGCAGAGTCCAGGGGACCACTGAAGCTTTCTTT. It is translated as CATSRVQGTTEAFF.